This TCR beta chain was sequenced for a study of blood T cell repertoires in COVID-19. Across the study: Researchers got acute and convalescent COVID-19 samples from the United States, Italy and Spain. T cells, B-cell-depleted T cells, or PBMCs provided the cDNA or gDNA that served as material.

The germline CDR1 and CDR2 sequences are MGHRA and YSYEKL. The CDR3 contains 18 residues. Unmatched junction bases numbered 8, after V lost 1 base and J lost 4 bases. Authors' methods: From reference gene primer amplification, estimates of nucleated cell counts were derived. Clones were sequenced by immunoSEQ multiplex PCR, and TCRdb holds only the in-frame ones, with some missing. The V and J calls and clone size come from that table; D and trimming were worked out from the DNA. The profile shows around 99,000 clones, approximately 84% of them singletons. The rearrangement uses TRBV4-1 and TRBJ1-4, with 11 bases matching TRBD1. Sequencing was performed on peripheral blood. The source of this sequence is a human donor in a cohort sampled during active COVID-19. This CDR3 is CASSQGRTGGAFNEKLFF. Written as DNA, the CDR3 is TGCGCCAGCAGCCAAGGAAGGACAGGGGGCGCCTTTAATGAAAAACTGTTTTTT.